These T cell receptor beta chains were read from a single sample in a study of shared clonotypes between healthy human individuals. The repertoire was sequenced with immunoSEQ multiplex PCR; TCRdb's copy has only in-frame clones and lacks some. Among roughly 320,000 clones listed, around 90% were seen once. What was sequenced was memory CD8+ T cells sorted from blood. The receptors here all came from a man between 18 and 35 years old in good health. CDR3s include the opening cysteine and the closing phenylalanine or tryptophan. Each record gives: clone size, V gene, D gene, J gene, CDR3 DNA, CDR3 protein. The D gene is left open where the match is weak. Part of the rows lack a size; the others show once, few, many or a class for expanded clones.

clone_size: -
v_call: TRBV6-5
d_call: -
j_call: TRBJ2-3
cdr3_nt: TGTGCCAGCAGCCTCGGGGGCTCCACGCAGTATTTT
cdr3_aa: CASSLGGSTQYF

clone_size: -
v_call: TRBV7-8
d_call: TRBD1
j_call: TRBJ1-1
cdr3_nt: TGTGCCAGCAGCTTATACAGGGGGATGAACACTGAAGCTTTCTTT
cdr3_aa: CASSLYRGMNTEAFF

clone_size: -
v_call: TRBV5-1
d_call: -
j_call: TRBJ2-4
cdr3_nt: TGCGCCAGCAGCTTGGACCTCCTAGGCGTGGCCAAAAACATTCAGTACTTC
cdr3_aa: CASSLDLLGVAKNIQYF

clone_size: -
v_call: TRBV28
d_call: -
j_call: TRBJ2-7
cdr3_nt: TGTGCCAGCAGTTCCGGGTTGGGTTCCTACGAGCAGTACTTC
cdr3_aa: CASSSGLGSYEQYF

clone_size: -
v_call: TRBV5-1
d_call: TRBD2
j_call: TRBJ2-1
cdr3_nt: TGCGCCAGCAGCTTGGGGCTAGCGGGAAACAATGAGCAGTTCTTC
cdr3_aa: CASSLGLAGNNEQFF

clone_size: -
v_call: TRBV7-8
d_call: -
j_call: TRBJ2-7
cdr3_nt: TGTGCCAGCAGCCTGGGGTCTCCAGGGGCCTACGAGCAGTACTTC
cdr3_aa: CASSLGSPGAYEQYF

clone_size: -
v_call: TRBV28
d_call: TRBD1
j_call: TRBJ1-2
cdr3_nt: TGTGCCAGCAGTTTACTTTTACTCGGACAGGGGGGCTATGGCTACACCTTC
cdr3_aa: CASSLLLLGQGGYGYTF

clone_size: -
v_call: TRBV29-1
d_call: -
j_call: TRBJ2-7
cdr3_nt: TGCAGCGTACTAGCTCTGGGGACACACGAGCAGTACTTC
cdr3_aa: CSVLALGTHEQYF

clone_size: -
v_call: TRBV6-1
d_call: -
j_call: TRBJ1-5
cdr3_nt: TGTGCCAGCAGTGAGGGACGGTATATCAATCAGCCCCAGCATTTT
cdr3_aa: CASSEGRYINQPQHF

clone_size: -
v_call: TRBV4-1
d_call: TRBD2
j_call: TRBJ2-5
cdr3_nt: TGCGCCAGCAGCCTTCTCGAATGGGGAGGGATAGGAGAGACCCAGTACTTC
cdr3_aa: CASSLLEWGGIGETQYF

clone_size: -
v_call: TRBV5-4
d_call: -
j_call: TRBJ2-7
cdr3_nt: TGTGCCAGCAGCGGGGAGCTAGCTTCGCCCCACGAGCAGTACTTC
cdr3_aa: CASSGELASPHEQYF

clone_size: -
v_call: TRBV4-2
d_call: -
j_call: TRBJ2-1
cdr3_nt: TGTGCCAGCAGCCATCCGACAGGGAGGTCCTACAATGAGCAGTTCTTC
cdr3_aa: CASSHPTGRSYNEQFF

clone_size: -
v_call: TRBV7-8
d_call: -
j_call: TRBJ2-4
cdr3_nt: TGTGCCAGCAGCGCTGGACTGAAAGCCAAAAACATTCAGTACTTC
cdr3_aa: CASSAGLKAKNIQYF

clone_size: -
v_call: TRBV7-2
d_call: -
j_call: TRBJ2-2
cdr3_nt: TGTGCCAGCAGCCTAGGGTGGGCCGGCACCGGGGAGCTGTTTTTT
cdr3_aa: CASSLGWAGTGELFF

clone_size: -
v_call: TRBV9
d_call: -
j_call: TRBJ2-1
cdr3_nt: TGTGCCAGCAGCGTAGGCACCGGAACGGGGTTTTTTGATGAGCAGTTCTTC
cdr3_aa: CASSVGTGTGFFDEQFF

clone_size: -
v_call: TRBV19
d_call: -
j_call: TRBJ2-3
cdr3_nt: TGTGCCAGTAGCCTGGACCTCCCAAATACGCAGTATTTT
cdr3_aa: CASSLDLPNTQYF

clone_size: -
v_call: TRBV27
d_call: -
j_call: TRBJ1-2
cdr3_nt: TGTGCCAGCAGTCCAATTGGGGGCGCGCGCTATGGCTACACCTTC
cdr3_aa: CASSPIGGARYGYTF

clone_size: -
v_call: TRBV5-4
d_call: TRBD1
j_call: TRBJ1-1
cdr3_nt: TGTGCCAGCAGCTGGGAGGAGGGGGCAAACACTGAAGCTTTCTTT
cdr3_aa: CASSWEEGANTEAFF

clone_size: -
v_call: TRBV30
d_call: TRBD1
j_call: TRBJ1-1
cdr3_nt: TGTGCCTGTCCCCAACAGGGGTACACTGAAGCTTTCTTT
cdr3_aa: CACPQQGYTEAFF

clone_size: -
v_call: TRBV4-1
d_call: TRBD2
j_call: TRBJ2-3
cdr3_nt: TGCGCCAGCAGCCAAGATGAAAGCGGGGGAAGCACAGATACGCAGTATTTT
cdr3_aa: CASSQDESGGSTDTQYF

clone_size: -
v_call: TRBV10-3
d_call: -
j_call: TRBJ2-5
cdr3_nt: TGTGCCATCAGTGAGCCGAGACGGGACTTCCAAGAGACCCAGTACTTC
cdr3_aa: CAISEPRRDFQETQYF

clone_size: -
v_call: TRBV2
d_call: -
j_call: TRBJ1-4
cdr3_nt: TGTGCCAGCAGTATAAGCAGGGGAATGAGCCCGGAGGGTTCTAATGAAAAACTGTTTTTT
cdr3_aa: CASSISRGMSPEGSNEKLFF

clone_size: once
v_call: TRBV4-3
d_call: -
j_call: TRBJ1-4
cdr3_nt: TGCGCCAGCAGCCTAAGGGGAGGAGGAGAAAAACTGTTTTTT
cdr3_aa: CASSLRGGGEKLFF

clone_size: -
v_call: TRBV6-6
d_call: -
j_call: TRBJ1-1
cdr3_nt: TGTGCCAGCAGTTACATGGGGGCTGGTATGAACACTGAAGCTTTCTTT
cdr3_aa: CASSYMGAGMNTEAFF

clone_size: once
v_call: TRBV9
d_call: TRBD1
j_call: TRBJ1-3
cdr3_nt: TGTGCCAGCAGCGACCACAGGGGCGACTCTGGAAACACCATATATTTT
cdr3_aa: CASSDHRGDSGNTIYF

clone_size: -
v_call: TRBV5-1
d_call: -
j_call: TRBJ1-1
cdr3_nt: TGCGCCAGCGCCCCGATGGTCGGTTCCCAGGGTACTGAAGCTTTCTTT
cdr3_aa: CASAPMVGSQGTEAFF

clone_size: -
v_call: TRBV27
d_call: -
j_call: TRBJ1-3
cdr3_nt: TGTGCCAGCAGTTTGACCGGGGGCTCTGGAAACACCATATATTTT
cdr3_aa: CASSLTGGSGNTIYF